The rows below give T cell receptor beta chains drawn from one sample of a study of blood T cell repertoires in COVID-19. Data came from immunoSEQ multiplex PCR; TCRdb stores just in-frame clones and leaves some out. Of some 300,000 clones detected, around 90% appear once; the ten largest clones hold approximately 1%. The sample consisted of PBMCs or T cells enriched from blood (not recorded which). The receptors were gathered from a woman aged 25 to 45 who had recovered from COVID-19. Both conserved end residues are part of each CDR3. The D gene is left open where the match is weak. Size is stated for part of the rows, as once, few or many counts, or as a class when the clone is expanded.

d_gene: TRBD2; abundance: .; v_gene: TRBV5-1; j_gene: TRBJ2-3; CDR3aa: CASSLRGTSGDTQYF; CDR3nt: TGCGCCAGCAGCTTGCGCGGGACTAGCGGAGATACGCAGTATTTT
d_gene: .; abundance: few; v_gene: TRBV4-3; j_gene: TRBJ1-2; CDR3aa: CASSQKDRNYGYTF; CDR3nt: TGCGCCAGCAGCCAAAAAGACAGGAACTATGGCTACACCTTC
d_gene: TRBD2; abundance: .; v_gene: TRBV4-3; j_gene: TRBJ2-5; CDR3aa: CASSLGLGYQETQYF; CDR3nt: TGCGCCAGCAGCCTTGGACTAGGATACCAAGAGACCCAGTACTTC
d_gene: .; abundance: .; v_gene: TRBV15; j_gene: TRBJ1-3; CDR3aa: CATRAGSGNTIYF; CDR3nt: TGTGCCACCAGGGCAGGGTCTGGAAACACCATATATTTT
d_gene: .; abundance: .; v_gene: TRBV11-2; j_gene: TRBJ1-5; CDR3aa: CASSLKEGRPQHF; CDR3nt: TGTGCCAGCAGCTTAAAGGAGGGAAGACCCCAGCATTTT
d_gene: .; abundance: .; v_gene: TRBV5-4; j_gene: TRBJ1-2; CDR3aa: CASSFDSYGYTF; CDR3nt: TGTGCCAGCAGCTTTGACAGCTATGGCTACACCTTC
d_gene: TRBD2; abundance: few; v_gene: TRBV27; j_gene: TRBJ2-1; CDR3aa: CASSPWTSGSIEQFF; CDR3nt: TGTGCCAGCAGTCCATGGACTAGCGGGAGTATTGAGCAGTTCTTC
d_gene: TRBD2; abundance: .; v_gene: TRBV7-8; j_gene: TRBJ2-7; CDR3aa: CASSWRLAGKIEEQYF; CDR3nt: TGTGCCAGCAGCTGGAGACTAGCGGGGAAAATCGAGGAGCAGTACTTC
d_gene: TRBD1; abundance: .; v_gene: TRBV4-1; j_gene: TRBJ1-2; CDR3aa: CASSQEGGPSWGYTF; CDR3nt: TGCGCCAGCAGCCAAGAAGGGGGCCCCTCTTGGGGCTACACCTTC
d_gene: .; abundance: .; v_gene: TRBV4-3; j_gene: TRBJ1-2; CDR3aa: CASSQARKANYGYTF; CDR3nt: TGCGCCAGCAGCCAAGCCAGAAAAGCTAACTATGGCTACACCTTC
d_gene: TRBD1; abundance: few; v_gene: TRBV10-3; j_gene: TRBJ2-5; CDR3aa: CAIGRDRGKGGETQYF; CDR3nt: TGTGCCATCGGCCGGGACAGGGGTAAAGGTGGAGAGACCCAGTACTTC
d_gene: .; abundance: .; v_gene: TRBV4-3; j_gene: TRBJ1-6; CDR3aa: CASSQAGRSYNSPLHF; CDR3nt: TGCGCCAGCAGCCAAGCAGGGAGGTCCTATAATTCACCCCTCCACTTT
d_gene: .; abundance: .; v_gene: TRBV7-8; j_gene: TRBJ2-1; CDR3aa: CASSLRTEGSSYNEQFF; CDR3nt: TGTGCCAGCAGCCTGAGGACTGAGGGTAGCTCCTACAATGAGCAGTTCTTC
d_gene: TRBD1; abundance: .; v_gene: TRBV30; j_gene: TRBJ2-7; CDR3aa: CAWSAEYRGTYEQYF; CDR3nt: TGTGCCTGGAGTGCCGAATACAGGGGAACCTACGAGCAGTACTTC
d_gene: .; abundance: .; v_gene: TRBV28; j_gene: TRBJ2-7; CDR3aa: CASSLSQGAYEQYF; CDR3nt: TGTGCCAGCAGTTTATCCCAGGGTGCCTACGAGCAGTACTTC
d_gene: .; abundance: .; v_gene: TRBV30; j_gene: TRBJ1-2; CDR3aa: CAWKKLTGWVNGYTF; CDR3nt: TGTGCCTGGAAAAAACTTACAGGGTGGGTGAATGGCTACACCTTC
d_gene: .; abundance: .; v_gene: TRBV4-1; j_gene: TRBJ1-2; CDR3aa: CASAVASGNYTF; CDR3nt: TGCGCCAGCGCCGTGGCCTCAGGGAACTACACCTTC
d_gene: .; abundance: .; v_gene: TRBV7-2; j_gene: TRBJ1-1; CDR3aa: CASSLGIRTEAFF; CDR3nt: TGTGCCAGCAGCTTAGGTATTCGCACTGAAGCTTTCTTT
d_gene: .; abundance: .; v_gene: TRBV11-3; j_gene: TRBJ1-5; CDR3aa: CASSPNRASNQPQHF; CDR3nt: TGTGCCAGCAGCCCCAACAGGGCTAGCAATCAGCCCCAGCATTTT
d_gene: .; abundance: .; v_gene: TRBV7-9; j_gene: TRBJ2-5; CDR3aa: CASSWPLRETQYF; CDR3nt: TGTGCCAGCAGCTGGCCCTTGAGGGAGACCCAGTACTTC
d_gene: TRBD1; abundance: .; v_gene: TRBV27; j_gene: TRBJ1-2; CDR3aa: CASWTGGLKRGYTF; CDR3nt: TGTGCCAGCTGGACAGGGGGCCTCAAGCGGGGCTACACCTTC
d_gene: .; abundance: .; v_gene: TRBV3-1/TRBV3-2; j_gene: TRBJ2-1; CDR3aa: CASSQENTVGNVDEQFF; CDR3nt: TGTGCCAGCAGCCAAGAGAATACCGTCGGGAATGTCGATGAGCAGTTCTTC
d_gene: .; abundance: .; v_gene: TRBV15; j_gene: TRBJ2-5; CDR3aa: CATSTSKETQYF; CDR3nt: TGTGCCACTTCGACTAGTAAAGAGACCCAGTACTTC
d_gene: TRBD1; abundance: .; v_gene: TRBV18; j_gene: TRBJ1-6; CDR3aa: CASSRNRGTEYNSPLHF; CDR3nt: TGTGCCAGCTCACGGAACAGGGGTACAGAATATAATTCACCCCTCCACTTT
d_gene: .; abundance: .; v_gene: TRBV27; j_gene: TRBJ1-2; CDR3aa: CASRYNEANYGYTF; CDR3nt: TGTGCCAGCAGGTACAATGAGGCTAACTATGGCTACACCTTC
d_gene: .; abundance: .; v_gene: TRBV9; j_gene: TRBJ2-6; CDR3aa: CASSRAMGTHKRPSGANVLTF; CDR3nt: TGTGCCAGCAGTAGAGCAATGGGGACACACAAACGCCCTTCTGGGGCCAACGTCCTGACTTTC
d_gene: TRBD1; abundance: once; v_gene: TRBV19; j_gene: TRBJ1-2; CDR3aa: CASSIDPGTGLYGYTF; CDR3nt: TGTGCCAGTAGTATAGATCCGGGGACAGGGTTATATGGCTACACCTTC
d_gene: .; abundance: .; v_gene: TRBV12-3/TRBV12-4; j_gene: TRBJ1-6; CDR3aa: CASRGLYNSPLHF; CDR3nt: TGTGCCAGCAGGGGACTGTATAATTCACCCCTCCACTTT
d_gene: .; abundance: .; v_gene: TRBV4-3; j_gene: TRBJ1-1; CDR3aa: CASSQVAGGTEAFF; CDR3nt: TGCGCCAGCAGCCAAGTGGCGGGGGGCACTGAAGCTTTCTTT
d_gene: TRBD1; abundance: .; v_gene: TRBV28; j_gene: TRBJ2-5; CDR3aa: CASRMDRVLKTQYF; CDR3nt: TGTGCCAGCAGGATGGACAGGGTCTTGAAGACCCAGTACTTC
d_gene: TRBD1; abundance: .; v_gene: TRBV11-3; j_gene: TRBJ1-1; CDR3aa: CASSPSDRGSTEAFF; CDR3nt: TGTGCCAGCAGCCCGTCGGACAGGGGGTCGACTGAAGCTTTCTTT
d_gene: .; abundance: .; v_gene: TRBV6-5; j_gene: TRBJ1-2; CDR3aa: CASSYSGGHGYTF; CDR3nt: TGTGCCAGCAGTTACTCCGGGGGACATGGCTACACCTTC
d_gene: .; abundance: .; v_gene: TRBV2; j_gene: TRBJ1-1; CDR3aa: CASRGLPQAFF; CDR3nt: TGTGCCAGCAGAGGACTCCCCCAAGCTTTCTTT
d_gene: .; abundance: .; v_gene: TRBV28; j_gene: TRBJ2-1; CDR3aa: CASSLSPRGEQFF; CDR3nt: TGTGCCAGCAGTTTATCCCCGAGAGGAGAGCAGTTCTTC
d_gene: TRBD2; abundance: .; v_gene: TRBV28; j_gene: TRBJ2-3; CDR3aa: CASSLAGASTDTQYF; CDR3nt: TGTGCCAGCAGTTTGGCGGGAGCGAGCACAGATACGCAGTATTTT
d_gene: .; abundance: once; v_gene: TRBV9; j_gene: TRBJ2-3; CDR3aa: CASRGADWADTQYF; CDR3nt: TGTGCCAGCAGGGGGGCCGACTGGGCAGATACGCAGTATTTT
d_gene: TRBD1; abundance: .; v_gene: TRBV30; j_gene: TRBJ2-7; CDR3aa: CAWNKPGQGAYEQYF; CDR3nt: TGTGCCTGGAATAAACCGGGACAGGGGGCCTACGAGCAGTACTTC
d_gene: .; abundance: .; v_gene: TRBV7-2; j_gene: TRBJ1-5; CDR3aa: CASSLAGVLGNQPQHF; CDR3nt: TGTGCCAGCAGCTTAGCAGGGGTCCTAGGCAATCAGCCCCAGCATTTT
d_gene: .; abundance: .; v_gene: TRBV27; j_gene: TRBJ2-5; CDR3aa: CASSRPRETQYF; CDR3nt: TGTGCCAGCAGTCGACCGAGGGAGACCCAGTACTTC
d_gene: TRBD2; abundance: .; v_gene: TRBV9; j_gene: TRBJ2-3; CDR3aa: CASSVESPGVAGITDTQYF; CDR3nt: TGTGCCAGCAGCGTAGAATCCCCTGGGGTAGCGGGGATCACAGATACGCAGTATTTT
d_gene: .; abundance: once; v_gene: TRBV5-4; j_gene: TRBJ1-6; CDR3aa: CASSLRGNPQALHF; CDR3nt: TGTGCCAGCAGCTTGCGGGGTAACCCTCAGGCCCTCCACTTT
d_gene: TRBD2; abundance: .; v_gene: TRBV3-1/TRBV3-2; j_gene: TRBJ2-7; CDR3aa: CASSQDTIWAGVPTYEQYF; CDR3nt: TGTGCCAGCAGCCAAGATACTATTTGGGCGGGAGTCCCGACCTACGAGCAGTACTTC